The 26 T cell receptor beta chains below all came from one sample that was sequenced in a study of cytomegalovirus exposure and HLA in healthy donors. Produced via immunoSEQ multiplex PCR; TCRdb's table is partial and in-frame only. Of approximately 200,000 clones in the sample, roughly 81% were seen once. Sequencing input: PBMCs. Every receptor here comes from a woman in her thirties in good health and CMV-seronegative.

The J gene is TRBJ2-5, the V gene TRBV15, with D possibly TRBD2 on 5 matching bases. Trimming stripped 5 bases from V and 5 bases from J, with 21 bases between. The CDR3 covers 16 residues. CDR1 is LNHNV, CDR2 YYDKDF, per germline (reference sequence). CDR3 bases: TGTGCCACCAGCGACCACCGCAAGAGCGGCTATGAGACCCAGTACTTC. It is translated as CATSDHRKSGYETQYF.

The rearrangement joins TRBV6-1 to TRBJ1-2; D is ambiguous. The CDR3 runs 13 residues. V dropped 3 bases and J dropped 8 bases, with 13 bases sitting between them. Looked up from germline, CDR1 is MNHNS and CDR2 is SASEGT. The CDR3 loop is CASSELAPRGYTF. In DNA, the CDR3 is TGTGCCAGCAGTGAGTTGGCACCCAGAGGCTACACCTTC.

The CDR3 DNA reads TGTGCCAGCAGCTTAGATTTTACAGGCGGGGAGCTGTTTTTT. Encoded protein: CASSLDFTGGELFF. J is TRBJ2-2 and V is TRBV7-7, with D perhaps TRBD1 (5 bases). Germline CDR1 and CDR2: SSHAT and FNYEAQ (reference sequence). Between the trimmed V and J ends, which lost 1 base and 7 bases, there was a span of 10 bases. This CDR3 comprises 14 residues.

The chain uses TRBV28 and TRBJ1-2, with D unclear. With 8 bases removed from V and 3 bases from J, the gap between germline ends came to 10 bases. The CDR3 consists of 12 residues. Germline values: CDR1 MDHEN, CDR2 SYDVKM. CDR3 sequence: CASASPYYGYTF. The CDR3 region has the DNA TGTGCCAGCGCGTCACCTTACTATGGCTACACCTTC.

This clone was found once. This chain joins TRBV7-8 and TRBJ2-1; D is uncertain. V shed 4 bases and J shed 0 bases, with 4 bases lying between them. The CDR3 sequence is 13 residues long. The germline CDR1 and CDR2 sequences are SGHVS and FQNEAQ. The DNA for the CDR3 is TGTGCCAGCAGCTCCAACTCCTACAATGAGCAGTTCTTC. Its protein is CASSSNSYNEQFF.

As DNA, the CDR3 is TGTGCCAGCAGCCGAGGCCGGGGTAATAGCAATCAGCCCCAGCATTTT. It translates to CASSRGRGNSNQPQHF. The chain combines TRBV9 with TRBJ1-5; D gene ambiguous. The CDR3 has 16 amino acids. Per germline, CDR1 SGDLS and CDR2 YYNGEE. With 4 bases removed from V and 0 bases from J, the gap between germline ends came to 14 bases.

This clone was counted a few times. This CDR3 is CASGSEQYF. The CDR3 DNA sequence: TGTGCCAGCGGGAGCGAGCAGTACTTC. This chain connects TRBV5-6 to TRBJ2-7; D perhaps matches TRBD2 (5 bases). CDR1 SGHDT and CDR2 YYEEEE come from the germline V gene. The CDR3 sequence is 9 residues long. With 7 bases removed from V and 6 bases from J, the gap between germline ends came to 5 bases.

The CDR3 DNA sequence: TGCGCCAGCAGGCCTAGACTAGCGGGCCTCACAGATACGCAGTATTTT. Its translation is CASRPRLAGLTDTQYF. V usage is TRBV5-1 and J usage is TRBJ2-3, with TRBD2 matching over 10 bases. V gave up 5 bases and J gave up 2 bases; unmatched junction bases: 8. Per germline, CDR1 SGHRS and CDR2 YFSETQ. The CDR3 consists of 16 residues.

The chain employs TRBV6-5 and TRBJ2-7; 8 bases are a match to TRBD2. J gave up 2 bases and V 5 bases, and 8 bases lay outside the gene matches. The CDR3 has 15 amino acids. Germline CDR1 is MNHEY and CDR2 is SVGAGI. In DNA, the CDR3 is TGTGCCAGCAGTCCTCAGACTAGCGTAGCCTACGAGCAGTACTTC. Its translation is CASSPQTSVAYEQYF.

This rearrangement joins TRBV27 to TRBJ1-5; tentatively, D is TRBD1 (6 bases). V lost 10 bases to trimming and J lost 0 bases, with 19 bases between them. Germline CDR1 reads MNHEY; CDR2 reads SMNVEV (reference sequence). This CDR3 is 16 amino acids long. In nucleotides, the CDR3 is TGTGCCATTCGTCGGGGGGCACACACTAGCAATCAGCCCCAGCATTTT. It translates to CAIRRGAHTSNQPQHF.

This chain links TRBV30 with TRBJ2-1; 8 bases are a match to TRBD1. There are 13 residues in the CDR3. Per the germline V gene, CDR1 is GTSNPN and CDR2 is SVGIG (reference sequence). V was pared by 4 bases and J by 7 bases, with 6 bases of the junction left unmatched. CDR3: CAWTGTGVNEQFF. As DNA, the CDR3 is TGTGCCTGGACTGGGACAGGTGTGAATGAGCAGTTCTTC. Looking up the rest from reference TRBV30 and TRBJ2-1 gives the full variable domain: SQTIHQWPATLVQPVGSPLSLECTVEGTSNPNLYWYRQAAGRGLQLLFYSVGIGQISSEVPQNLSASRPQDRQFILSSKKLLLSDSGFYLCAWTGTGVNEQFFGPGTRLTVL.

V gene TRBV9 combines with J gene TRBJ2-1; D gene uncertain. The V and J ends lost 0 bases and 14 bases respectively, with 18 bases between them. Germline V gene lookup returns CDR1 SGDLS and CDR2 YYNGEE. The CDR3 loop spans 14 amino acids. CDR3 residues: CASSVESRRGAEFF. In nucleotides, the CDR3 is TGTGCCAGCAGCGTAGAGAGTAGAAGAGGTGCGGAGTTCTTC.

The CDR3 sequence: CAAYFEPNEKLFF. DNA for the CDR3: TGTGCCGCCTACTTCGAGCCTAATGAAAAACTGTTTTTT. This sequence joins TRBV6-1 and TRBJ1-4; the D is unclear. The ends were cut back, 11 bases at V and 3 bases at J, with 13 bases in the middle. This CDR3 is built from 13 residues. Looked up from germline, CDR1 is MNHNS and CDR2 is SASEGT.

The chain links TRBV7-3 to TRBJ2-1, with D perhaps TRBD1 (6 bases). Germline V CDR1 and CDR2: SGHTA, FQGTGA. Between the trimmed V and J ends, which lost 1 base and 8 bases, there was a span of 15 bases. This CDR3 spans 15 amino acids. CDR3 protein: CASSLKGDAVYEQFF. CDR3 DNA: TGTGCCAGCAGCTTAAAGGGGGACGCCGTGTATGAGCAGTTCTTC.

The gene calls are TRBV7-9 and TRBJ2-7; D perhaps matches TRBD1 (6 bases). V dropped 4 bases and J dropped 6 bases, with 16 bases sitting between them. The CDR3 loop spans 14 amino acids. The V gene's germline CDR1 is SEHNR and CDR2 FQNEAQ (reference sequence). CDR3 sequence: CASSSVQGIGEQYF. As DNA, the CDR3 is TGTGCCAGCAGCTCAGTACAGGGAATAGGCGAGCAGTACTTC.

The J gene is TRBJ2-7, the V gene TRBV6-5; 7 positions agree with TRBD2. V gave up 2 bases and J gave up 10 bases; unmatched junction bases: 11. Germline-derived CDR1 and CDR2 are MNHEY and SVGAGI. This CDR3 has 14 residues. The CDR3 here is CASSYLGAGEEQYF. CDR3 nucleotide sequence: TGTGCCAGCAGTTACCTTGGTGCGGGAGAAGAACAGTACTTC.

The chain has TRBV7-9 and TRBJ1-6, with D maybe TRBD1 (5 bases). CDR1 and CDR2 from the germline V gene are SEHNR and FQNEAQ (reference sequence). The CDR3 has 18 residues. The V end lost 5 bases, the J end lost 9 bases, and 26 bases lay between the germline ends. CDR3 sequence reads: CASSPAGRMIQGSSPLHF. DNA for the CDR3: TGTGCCAGCAGCCCCGCGGGACGCATGATCCAGGGTTCTTCACCCCTCCACTTT. Based on the CDR3 plus reference TRBV7-9 and TRBJ1-6, the full variable domain is DTGVSQNPRHKITKRGQNVTFRCDPISEHNRLYWYRQTLGQGPEFLTYFQNEAQLEKSRLLSDRFSAERPKGSFSTLEIQRTEQGDSAMYLCASSPAGRMIQGSSPLHFGNGTRLTVT.

The chain couples TRBV13 to TRBJ2-3; D unclear. This CDR3 contains 17 residues. Trimming removed 0 bases at V and 0 bases at J, with 13 bases between. From germline, CDR1 is PRHDT and CDR2 FYEKMQ (reference sequence). CDR3 nucleotides: TGTGCCAGCAGCTTAGGGTTAGGAACGACTAGCACAGATACGCAGTATTTT. Its translation: CASSLGLGTTSTDTQYF.

The count of this clone is one. The gene calls are TRBV6-5 and TRBJ2-1, with TRBD2 matching 7 bases. The CDR3 length is 14 residues. The V gene end was trimmed by 9 bases and the J gene end by 4 bases; junction bases not matched to a gene: 9. The germline V gene encodes CDR1 MNHEY and CDR2 SVGAGI. CDR3 DNA: TGTGCCAGTAGACCCGGGACTATGTACAATGAGCAGTTCTTC. Protein: CASRPGTMYNEQFF.

This sequence joins TRBV18 and TRBJ2-7; 8 nucleotides agree with TRBD1. Trimming removed 0 bases from V and 6 bases from J; junction bases left unmatched: 4. Germline CDR1 and CDR2: KGHSH and LQKENI. This CDR3 is built from 14 residues. The CDR3 region is CASSPPDRGGEQYF. The CDR3 DNA is TGTGCCAGCTCACCACCTGACAGGGGTGGCGAGCAGTACTTC. Full variable domain (remainder filled in from reference TRBV18 and TRBJ2-7): NAGVMQNPRHLVRRRGQEARLRCSPMKGHSHVYWYRQLPEEGLKFMVYLQKENIIDESGMPKERFSAEFPKEGPSILRIQQVVRGDSAAYFCASSPPDRGGEQYFGPGTRLTVT.

The rearrangement links TRBV27 to TRBJ2-5, with D perhaps matching TRBD2 (7 bases). The germline CDR1 and CDR2 sequences are MNHEY and SMNVEV (reference sequence). The CDR3 length is 15 residues. The germline V and J ends were trimmed by 5 bases and 3 bases, with 16 bases remaining between them. The CDR3 coding sequence is TGTGCCAGCAGTATGCGGGGGCTTTCCGAAGAGACCCAGTACTTC. This sequence encodes CASSMRGLSEETQYF.

V gene TRBV11-2 combines with J gene TRBJ2-2, with D tentatively TRBD2 (6 bases). This CDR3 has 11 amino acids. Germline CDR1 SGHAT, CDR2 FQNNGV. V was pared by 10 bases and J by 8 bases, with 11 bases between. The CDR3 bases are TGTGCCAATAGCGGAGGAGGGGAGCTGTTTTTT. This sequence encodes CANSGGGELFF.

The V gene is TRBV15, the J gene TRBJ2-5, with a weak D call TRBD2 (6 bases). Trimming removed 0 bases from V and 4 bases from J, with 15 bases in between. Looked up from germline, CDR1 is LNHNV and CDR2 is YYDKDF (reference sequence). This CDR3 contains 16 residues. CDR3 protein: CATSRDPLGGSETQYF. DNA for the CDR3: TGTGCCACCAGCAGAGATCCACTGGGGGGTTCAGAGACCCAGTACTTC.

This clone occurred once. The rearrangement joins TRBV11-3 to TRBJ2-2, with TRBD1 matching over 10 bases. This CDR3 contains 19 residues. The germline CDR1 and CDR2 sequences are SGHNT and YENEEA. V dropped 6 bases and J dropped 0; count of bases not matched to a gene: 13. This CDR3 is CASSLGDRGRPANTGELFF. The DNA of the CDR3 is TGTGCCAGCAGTTTGGGAGACAGGGGGCGACCCGCGAACACCGGGGAGCTGTTTTTT.

The rearrangement joins TRBV5-6 to TRBJ2-3; TRBD2 aligns across 13 bases. Germline V gives CDR1 SGHDT, CDR2 YYEEEE. V was clipped by 4 bases and J by 5 bases; unmatched bases: 10. The CDR3 is 17 amino acids. The CDR3 sequence is CASSPGGTSGKGDTQYF. CDR3 in DNA: TGTGCCAGCAGCCCCGGGGGGACTAGCGGGAAGGGAGATACGCAGTATTTT. The full variable domain, its missing parts supplied by reference TRBV5-6 and TRBJ2-3, is DAGVTQSPTHLIKTRGQQVTLRCSPKSGHDTVSWYQQALGQGPQFIFQYYEEEERQRGNFPDRFSGHQFPNYSSELNVNALLLGDSALYLCASSPGGTSGKGDTQYFGPGTRLTVL.

The rearrangement uses TRBV30 and TRBJ1-4; 7 positions match TRBD1. The CDR3 sequence is 16 residues long. The germline gives CDR1 GTSNPN, CDR2 SVGIG (reference sequence). V shed 5 bases and J 0 bases; nucleotides not matched to a gene: 9. The CDR3 is CAWGQAPSATNEKLFF. CDR3 nucleotides: TGTGCCTGGGGACAGGCCCCATCAGCAACTAATGAAAAACTGTTTTTT.